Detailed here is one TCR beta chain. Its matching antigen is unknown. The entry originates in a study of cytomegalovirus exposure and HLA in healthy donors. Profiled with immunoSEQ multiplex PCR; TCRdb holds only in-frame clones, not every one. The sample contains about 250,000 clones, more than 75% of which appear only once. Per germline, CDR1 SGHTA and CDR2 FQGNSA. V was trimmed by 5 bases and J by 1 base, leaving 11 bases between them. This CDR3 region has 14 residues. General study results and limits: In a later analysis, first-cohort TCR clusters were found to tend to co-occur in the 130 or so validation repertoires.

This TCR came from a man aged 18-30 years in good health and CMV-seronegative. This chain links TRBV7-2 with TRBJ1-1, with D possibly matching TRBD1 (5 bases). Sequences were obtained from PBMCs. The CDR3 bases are TGTGCCAGCAGCCCTCGACAGACGAACACTGAAGCTTTCTTT. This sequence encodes CASSPRQTNTEAFF.